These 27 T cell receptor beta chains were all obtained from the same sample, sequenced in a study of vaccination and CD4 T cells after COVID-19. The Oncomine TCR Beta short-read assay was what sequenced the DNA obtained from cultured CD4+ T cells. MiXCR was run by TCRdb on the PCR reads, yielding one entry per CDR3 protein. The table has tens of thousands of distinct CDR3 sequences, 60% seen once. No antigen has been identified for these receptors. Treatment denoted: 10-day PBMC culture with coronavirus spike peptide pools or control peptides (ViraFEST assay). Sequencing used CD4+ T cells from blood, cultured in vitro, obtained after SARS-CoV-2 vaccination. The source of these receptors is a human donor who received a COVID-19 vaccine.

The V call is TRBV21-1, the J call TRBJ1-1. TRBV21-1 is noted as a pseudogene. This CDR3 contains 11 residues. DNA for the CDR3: TGTGCCAGCAACTCGAGCACTGAAGCTTTCTTT. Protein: CASNSSTEAFF.

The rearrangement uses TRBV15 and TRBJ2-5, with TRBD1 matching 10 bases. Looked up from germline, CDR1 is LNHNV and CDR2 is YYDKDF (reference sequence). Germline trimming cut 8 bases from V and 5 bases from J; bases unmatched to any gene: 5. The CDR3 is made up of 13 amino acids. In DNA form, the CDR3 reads TGTGCCACCCGGACAGGGGGTATGGAGACCCAGTACTTC. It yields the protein CATRTGGMETQYF.

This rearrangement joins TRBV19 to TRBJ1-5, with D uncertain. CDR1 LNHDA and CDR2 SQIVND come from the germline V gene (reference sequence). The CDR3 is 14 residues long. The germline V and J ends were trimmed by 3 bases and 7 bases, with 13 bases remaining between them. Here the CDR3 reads CASSMPGLEQPQHF. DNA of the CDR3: TGTGCCAGTAGTATGCCGGGTCTCGAGCAGCCCCAGCATTTT.

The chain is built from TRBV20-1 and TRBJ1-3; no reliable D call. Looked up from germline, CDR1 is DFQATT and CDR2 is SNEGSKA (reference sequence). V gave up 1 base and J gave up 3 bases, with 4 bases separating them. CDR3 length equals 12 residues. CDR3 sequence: CSARGGGNTIYF. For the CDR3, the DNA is TGCAGTGCTAGAGGAGGTGGAAACACCATATATTTT.

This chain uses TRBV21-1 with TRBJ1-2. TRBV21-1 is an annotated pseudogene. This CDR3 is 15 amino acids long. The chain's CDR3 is CASSKGGIPNYGYTF. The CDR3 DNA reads TGTGCCAGCAGCAAAGGAGGGATACCTAACTATGGCTACACCTTC.

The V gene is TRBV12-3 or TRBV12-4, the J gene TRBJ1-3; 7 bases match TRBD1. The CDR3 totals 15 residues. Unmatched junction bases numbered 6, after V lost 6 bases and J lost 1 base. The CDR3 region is CASSSRQGSGNTIYF. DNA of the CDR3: TGTGCCAGCAGCTCCCGACAGGGATCTGGAAACACCATATATTTT.

CDR3 bases: TGTGCCAGCAGCCTTGTTATGGGCCTGGAGCAAGAGACCCAGTACTTC. Translated: CASSLVMGLEQETQYF. The gene calls are TRBV5-4 and TRBJ2-5, with D hard to call. Germline V gene sequence: CDR1 SGHNT, CDR2 YYREEE (reference sequence). The CDR3 has 16 amino acids. Trimming shortened V by 4 bases and J by 2 bases, and 18 bases separated the two germline ends.

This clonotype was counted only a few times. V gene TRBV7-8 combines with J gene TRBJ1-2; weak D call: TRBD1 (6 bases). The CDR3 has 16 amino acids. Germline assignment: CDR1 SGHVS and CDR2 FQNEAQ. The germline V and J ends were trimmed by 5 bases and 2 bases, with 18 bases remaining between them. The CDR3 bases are TGTGCCAGCAGCAACCCGGCCCGGGGGCAAAACTATGGCTACACCTTC. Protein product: CASSNPARGQNYGYTF.

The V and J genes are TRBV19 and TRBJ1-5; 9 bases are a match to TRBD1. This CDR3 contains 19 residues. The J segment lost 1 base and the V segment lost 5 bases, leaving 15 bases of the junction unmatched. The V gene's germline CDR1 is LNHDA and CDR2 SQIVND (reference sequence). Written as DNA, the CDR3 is TGTGCCAGTAGTTATGCCCCCTTACCCGGGACAGGGAGCAATCAGCCCCAGCATTTT. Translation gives CASSYAPLPGTGSNQPQHF.

The CDR3 DNA follows: TGTGCCAGCAGCTCGCCCCAGGAGGGGCACTATGGCTACACCTTC. Its protein is CASSSPQEGHYGYTF. The chain carries TRBV7-8 and TRBJ1-2; the D gene is possibly TRBD1 (5 bases). Trimming stripped 4 bases from V and 3 bases from J, with 15 bases between. CDR3 length: 15 amino acids. CDR1 is SGHVS and CDR2 is FQNEAQ in the germline V gene.

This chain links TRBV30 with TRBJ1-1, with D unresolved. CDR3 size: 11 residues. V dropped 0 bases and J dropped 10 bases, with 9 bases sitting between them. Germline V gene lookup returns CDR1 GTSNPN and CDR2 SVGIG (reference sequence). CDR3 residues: CAWSVLGLAFF. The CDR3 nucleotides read TGTGCCTGGAGTGTACTGGGATTAGCTTTCTTT.

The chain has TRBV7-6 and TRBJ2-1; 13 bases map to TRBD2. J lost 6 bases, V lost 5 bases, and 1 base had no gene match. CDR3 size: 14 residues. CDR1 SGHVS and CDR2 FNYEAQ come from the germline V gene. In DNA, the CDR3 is TGTGCCAGCAGCACTAGCGGGGGGGCCAATGAGCAGTTCTTC. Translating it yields CASSTSGGANEQFF.

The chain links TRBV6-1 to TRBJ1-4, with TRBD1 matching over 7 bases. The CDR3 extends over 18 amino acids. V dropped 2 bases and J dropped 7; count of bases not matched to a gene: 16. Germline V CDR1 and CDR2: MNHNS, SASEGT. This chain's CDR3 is CASSEFRQNRGLAEKLFF. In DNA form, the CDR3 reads TGTGCCAGCAGTGAATTCCGACAAAACAGGGGTTTGGCTGAAAAACTGTTTTTT.

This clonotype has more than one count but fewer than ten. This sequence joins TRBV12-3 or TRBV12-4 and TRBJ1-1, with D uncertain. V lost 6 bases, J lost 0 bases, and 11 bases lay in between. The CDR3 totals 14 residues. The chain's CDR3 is CASSHPALNTEAFF. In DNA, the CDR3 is TGTGCCAGCAGCCACCCCGCCCTGAACACTGAAGCTTTCTTT.

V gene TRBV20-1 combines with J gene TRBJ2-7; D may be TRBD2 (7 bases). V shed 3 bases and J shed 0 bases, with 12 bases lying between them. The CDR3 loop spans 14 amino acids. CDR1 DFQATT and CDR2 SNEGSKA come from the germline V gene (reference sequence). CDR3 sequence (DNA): TGCAGTGCTAGGAGGGGGGGGAGCTCCTACGAGCAGTACTTC. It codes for CSARRGGSSYEQYF.

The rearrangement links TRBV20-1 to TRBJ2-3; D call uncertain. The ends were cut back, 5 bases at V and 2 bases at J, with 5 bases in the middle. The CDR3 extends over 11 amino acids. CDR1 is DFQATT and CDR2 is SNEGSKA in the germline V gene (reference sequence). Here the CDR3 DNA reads TGCAGTGCTGGGGACACAGATACGCAGTATTTT. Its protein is CSAGDTDTQYF.

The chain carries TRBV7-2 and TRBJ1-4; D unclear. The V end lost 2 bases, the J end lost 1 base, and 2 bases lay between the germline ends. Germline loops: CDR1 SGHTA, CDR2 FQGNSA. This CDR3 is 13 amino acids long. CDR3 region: CASSLLTNEKLFF. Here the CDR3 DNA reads TGTGCCAGCAGCTTATTAACTAATGAAAAACTGTTTTTT.

The CDR3 DNA is TGTGCCACCAGCCCGACCGGGCGGGTTAATTCACCCCTCCACTTT. It encodes CATSPTGRVNSPLHF. The J gene is TRBJ1-6, the V gene TRBV15; D gene unclear. The CDR3 contains 15 residues. V was shortened by 5 bases and J by 6 bases, with 14 bases between the two germline ends. CDR1 and CDR2 (germline): LNHNV, YYDKDF (reference sequence).

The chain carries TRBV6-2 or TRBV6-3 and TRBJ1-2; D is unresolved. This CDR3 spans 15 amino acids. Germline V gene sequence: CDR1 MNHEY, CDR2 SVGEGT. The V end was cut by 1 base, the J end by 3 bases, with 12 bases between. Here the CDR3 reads CASSYLKGKDYGYTF. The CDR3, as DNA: TGTGCCAGCAGTTACTTGAAGGGAAAGGACTATGGCTACACCTTC.

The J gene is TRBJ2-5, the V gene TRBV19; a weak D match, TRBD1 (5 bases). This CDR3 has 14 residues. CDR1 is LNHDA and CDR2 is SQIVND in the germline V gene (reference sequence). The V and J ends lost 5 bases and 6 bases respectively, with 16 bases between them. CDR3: CASSAGIPRKTQYF. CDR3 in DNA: TGTGCCAGTAGTGCAGGGATTCCAAGGAAGACCCAGTACTTC.

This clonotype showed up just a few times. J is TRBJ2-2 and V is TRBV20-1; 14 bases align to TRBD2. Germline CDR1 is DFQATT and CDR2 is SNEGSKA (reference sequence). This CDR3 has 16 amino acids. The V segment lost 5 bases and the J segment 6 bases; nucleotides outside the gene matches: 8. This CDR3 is CSAGRLAGGLPGELFF. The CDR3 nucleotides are TGCAGTGCTGGTAGACTAGCGGGGGGGCTCCCCGGGGAGCTGTTTTTT.

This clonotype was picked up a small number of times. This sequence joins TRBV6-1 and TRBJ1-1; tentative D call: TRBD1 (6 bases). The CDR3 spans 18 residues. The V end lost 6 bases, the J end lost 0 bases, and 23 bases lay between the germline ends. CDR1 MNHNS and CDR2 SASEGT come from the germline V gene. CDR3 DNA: TGTGCCAGCAGCCCGGCGGCGATGGGGGCCATCATGAACACTGAAGCTTTCTTT. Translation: CASSPAAMGAIMNTEAFF.

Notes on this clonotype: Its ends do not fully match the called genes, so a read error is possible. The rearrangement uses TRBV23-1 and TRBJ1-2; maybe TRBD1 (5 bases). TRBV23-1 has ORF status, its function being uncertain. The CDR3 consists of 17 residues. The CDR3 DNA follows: TGCGCCAGCAGCCAATCAAGACGTGTAGACAGTGGCTATGGCTACACCTTC. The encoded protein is CASSQSRRVDSGYGYTF.

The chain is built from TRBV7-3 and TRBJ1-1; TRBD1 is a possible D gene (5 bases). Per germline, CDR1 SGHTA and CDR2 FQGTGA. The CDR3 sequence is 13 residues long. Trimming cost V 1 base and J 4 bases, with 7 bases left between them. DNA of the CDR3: TGTGCCAGCAGCTTAAGGGGGGGCACTGAAGCTTTCTTT. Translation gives CASSLRGGTEAFF.

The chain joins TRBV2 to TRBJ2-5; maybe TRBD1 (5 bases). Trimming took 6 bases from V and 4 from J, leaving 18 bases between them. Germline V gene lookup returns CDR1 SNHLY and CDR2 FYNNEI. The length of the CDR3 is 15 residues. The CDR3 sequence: CASSPDSADGETQYF. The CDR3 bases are TGTGCCAGCAGCCCTGACAGCGCCGATGGAGAGACCCAGTACTTC.

The CDR3 bases are TGCAGTGCTCCGGGACTAGCGGGGGCAGGGGATACGCAGTATTTT. Translating gives CSAPGLAGAGDTQYF. This chain links TRBV20-1 with TRBJ2-3; 14 bases are a match to TRBD2. The CDR3 sequence is 15 residues long. The V gene's germline CDR1 is DFQATT and CDR2 SNEGSKA (reference sequence). With V trimmed by 5 bases and J by 6 bases, 7 bases remained unmatched.

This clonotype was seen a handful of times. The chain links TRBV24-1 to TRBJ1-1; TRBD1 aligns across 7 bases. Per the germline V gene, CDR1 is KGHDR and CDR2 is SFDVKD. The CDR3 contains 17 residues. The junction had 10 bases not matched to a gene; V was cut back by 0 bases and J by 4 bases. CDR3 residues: CATSDLPGGGRSTEAFF. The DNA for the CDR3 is TGTGCCACCAGTGATTTGCCAGGGGGGGGGAGGAGCACTGAAGCTTTCTTT.